Sequencing of this TCR beta chain was carried out in a study of shared clonotypes between healthy human individuals. The study's findings and limits: Genetic and exposure-history diversity was limited by the few donors.

CDR1 and CDR2 from the germline V gene are LGHNA and YNFKEQ. Trimming stripped 4 bases from V and 0 bases from J, with 13 bases between. CDR3 size: 16 residues. Genomic DNA (from each subset) was split evenly across several immunoSEQ plates. Method: immunoSEQ multiplex PCR; TCRdb's copy keeps in-frame clones and lacks some. The table records some 470,000 clones, 70% to 80% of them present only once. About this clone itself: Its target is unknown.

V gene TRBV4-2 combines with J gene TRBJ1-3, with unresolved D. Sequencing was done on a sample of PBMCs. This receptor was obtained from a woman aged 40 to 50 in good health. Some clones in this sample may be carry-over from other donors' samples. The CDR3 spells CASSRGWSSSGNTIYF. The CDR3 coding sequence is TGTGCCAGCAGCCGCGGTTGGAGTAGCTCTGGAAACACCATATATTTT.